This is a list of T cell receptor beta chains from one sample in a study of early T cells in non-severe SARS-CoV-2 infection. TCRdb re-called the 5' RACE reads through MiXCR, storing one row per CDR3 protein. The sample lists roughly 99,000 distinct CDR3 sequences, around 10% occurring once. The material sequenced was whole blood. Receptor source: an adult who was a healthcare worker with PCR-confirmed SARS-CoV-2 infection or an uninfected control (not recorded which). CDR3s include the opening cysteine and the closing phenylalanine or tryptophan. D genes are given only for firm matches. Rows give clone size only sometimes, using once, few, many, or a class for an expanded clone.

D gene	V gene	clone size	J gene	CDR3 protein	CDR3 DNA
-	TRBV7-2	-	TRBJ2-1	CTSSRSLGDNEQFF	TGTACCAGCAGCCGATCGCTAGGGGACAATGAGCAGTTCTTC
TRBD2	TRBV2	-	TRBJ2-3	CASSTGRYTDTQYF	TGTGCCAGCTCTACCGGGAGGTACACAGATACGCAGTATTTT
TRBD1	TRBV23-1	-	TRBJ1-2	CASSQSSKQGVTYGYTF	TGCGCCAGCAGTCAATCGAGCAAACAGGGGGTTACCTATGGCTACACCTTC
-	TRBV6-1	-	TRBJ1-1	CAWTANTEAFF	TGTGCCTGGACGGCGAACACTGAAGCTTTCTTT
-	TRBV14	many	TRBJ2-7	CASSRTVSYEQYF	TGTGCCAGCAGCAGGACAGTCTCCTACGAGCAGTACTTC
-	TRBV12-3/TRBV12-4	many	TRBJ2-1	CASSSRGEQFF	TGTGCCAGCAGCTCTAGAGGTGAGCAGTTCTTC
TRBD1	TRBV5-1	many	TRBJ2-1	CASSLEGTGNNEQFF	TGCGCCAGCAGCTTGGAAGGGACAGGTAACAATGAGCAGTTCTTC
TRBD1	TRBV9	-	TRBJ1-1	CASSGRDRGGLDTEAFF	TGTGCCAGCAGCGGGCGGGACAGGGGAGGTTTGGACACTGAAGCTTTCTTT
TRBD1	TRBV29-1	few	TRBJ2-7	CSVGDRGVVYEQYF	TGCAGCGTGGGAGACAGGGGAGTCGTGTACGAGCAGTACTTC
-	TRBV6-6	many	TRBJ1-1	CASRGNTEAFF	TGTGCCAGCAGAGGGAACACTGAAGCTTTCTTT
TRBD1	TRBV2	many	TRBJ2-5	CASSRQGAKEETQYF	TGTGCCAGCAGTCGACAGGGGGCGAAGGAAGAGACCCAGTACTTC
-	TRBV6-5	-	TRBJ2-5	CASRATFFETQYF	TGTGCCAGCCGGGCGACGTTTTTTGAGACCCAGTACTTC
TRBD2	TRBV7-9	-	TRBJ2-3	CASSLPSGGVTDTQYF	TGTGCCAGCAGCCTACCTAGCGGGGGGGTCACAGATACGCAGTATTTT
-	TRBV28	-	TRBJ2-7	CASSSEGPYEQYF	TGTGCCAGCAGTTCTGAGGGGCCCTACGAGCAGTACTTC
-	TRBV20-1	many	TRBJ2-1	CSARRLWRNEQFF	TGCAGTGCTAGAAGGTTATGGCGTAATGAGCAGTTCTTC
TRBD2	TRBV6-1	few	TRBJ2-7	CASSAGTSGTYEQYF	TGTGCCAGCAGTGCCGGGACTAGCGGAACCTACGAGCAGTACTTC
TRBD1	TRBV10-3	-	TRBJ1-1	CAISNAGGGTEAFF	TGTGCCATCAGTAACGCAGGGGGAGGCACTGAAGCTTTCTTT
-	TRBV10-3	-	TRBJ1-6	CATSSDSPLHF	TGTGCCACCTCCTCCGATTCACCCCTCCACTTT
-	TRBV7-2	many	TRBJ2-7	CASSGRGYEQYF	TGTGCCAGCAGCGGCCGAGGGTACGAGCAGTACTTC
-	TRBV5-1	many	TRBJ2-1	CASSLTDGYNEQFF	TGCGCCAGCAGCTTGACCGACGGCTACAATGAGCAGTTCTTC
-	TRBV6-2/TRBV6-3	many	TRBJ1-5	CASSYSTSGNQPQHF	TGTGCCAGCAGTTACTCGACATCCGGTAATCAGCCCCAGCATTTT
-	TRBV25-1	-	TRBJ1-1	CASSDLGFEAFF	TGTGCCAGCAGTGATTTAGGGTTTGAAGCTTTCTTT
TRBD2	TRBV20-1	-	TRBJ2-3	CSAKRTSGDTDTQYF	TGCAGTGCTAAGCGGACTAGCGGCGACACAGATACGCAGTATTTT
TRBD2	TRBV5-4	few	TRBJ2-1	CASRDPSGRTLNEQFF	TGTGCCAGCAGAGACCCTAGCGGGAGAACGCTCAATGAGCAGTTCTTC
-	TRBV12-3/TRBV12-4	many	TRBJ2-1	CASSHRGHEQFF	TGTGCCAGCAGCCACCGGGGGCACGAGCAGTTCTTC
-	TRBV4-3	few	TRBJ2-2	CASSQEHRFGELFF	TGCGCCAGCAGCCAGGAGCACAGGTTCGGGGAGCTGTTTTTT
-	TRBV20-1	-	TRBJ2-7	CSAHDRPYEQYF	TGCAGTGCCCATGATAGACCCTACGAGCAGTACTTC
-	TRBV11-2	many	TRBJ2-5	CASSSASGLMETQYF	TGTGCCAGCAGCTCGGCGTCTGGGTTGATGGAGACCCAGTACTTC
-	TRBV20-1	-	TRBJ2-3	CTVTRFIARDTQYF	TGCACCGTTACTCGATTCATCGCAAGGGATACGCAGTATTTT